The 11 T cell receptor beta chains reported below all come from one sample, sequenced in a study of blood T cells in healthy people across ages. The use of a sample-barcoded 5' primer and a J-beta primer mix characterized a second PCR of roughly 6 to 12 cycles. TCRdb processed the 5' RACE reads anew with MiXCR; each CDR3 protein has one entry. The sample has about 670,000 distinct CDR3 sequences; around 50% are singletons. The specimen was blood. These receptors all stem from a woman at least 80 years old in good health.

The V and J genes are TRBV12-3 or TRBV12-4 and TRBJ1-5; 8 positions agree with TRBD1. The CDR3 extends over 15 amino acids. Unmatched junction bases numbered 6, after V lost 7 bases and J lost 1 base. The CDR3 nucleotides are TGTGCCAGCACCTTCCGGGACAGGAGCAATCAGCCCCAGCATTTT. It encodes CASTFRDRSNQPQHF.

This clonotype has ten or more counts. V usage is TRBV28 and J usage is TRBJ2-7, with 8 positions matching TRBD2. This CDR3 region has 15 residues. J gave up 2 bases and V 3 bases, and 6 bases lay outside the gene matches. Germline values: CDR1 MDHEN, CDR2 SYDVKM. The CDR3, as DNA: TGTGCCAGCAGTTTTACGGGAGGGGGGGCCTACGAGCAGTACTTC. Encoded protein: CASSFTGGGAYEQYF. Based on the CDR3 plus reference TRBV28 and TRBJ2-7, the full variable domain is DVKVTQSSRYLVKRTGEKVFLECVQDMDHENMFWYRQDPGLGLRLIYFSYDVKMKEKGDIPEGYSVSREKKERFSLILESASTNQTSMYLCASSFTGGGAYEQYFGPGTRLTVT.

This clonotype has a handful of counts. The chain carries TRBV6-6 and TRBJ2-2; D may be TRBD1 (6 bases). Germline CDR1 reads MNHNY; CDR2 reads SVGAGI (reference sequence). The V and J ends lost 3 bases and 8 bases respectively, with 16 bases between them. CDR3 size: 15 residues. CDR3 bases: TGTGCCAGCAGTTATCCGCAGGGGCGGTCGGGGGAGCTGTTTTTT. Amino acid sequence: CASSYPQGRSGELFF.

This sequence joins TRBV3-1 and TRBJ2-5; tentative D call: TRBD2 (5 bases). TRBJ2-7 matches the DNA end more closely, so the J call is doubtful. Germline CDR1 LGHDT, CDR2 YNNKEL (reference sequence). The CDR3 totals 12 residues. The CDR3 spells CASSRMEDEQYF. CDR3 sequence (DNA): TGTGCCAGCAGCCGGATGGAGGACGAGCAGTACTTC.

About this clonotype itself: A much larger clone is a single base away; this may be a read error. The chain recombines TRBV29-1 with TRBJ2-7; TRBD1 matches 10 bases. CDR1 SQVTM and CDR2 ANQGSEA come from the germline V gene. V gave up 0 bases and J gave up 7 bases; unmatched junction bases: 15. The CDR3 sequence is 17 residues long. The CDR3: CSVEDHVDRGTYNEQYF. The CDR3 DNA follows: TGCAGCGTTGAAGATCACGTGGACAGGGGGACCTACAATGAGCAGTACTTC.

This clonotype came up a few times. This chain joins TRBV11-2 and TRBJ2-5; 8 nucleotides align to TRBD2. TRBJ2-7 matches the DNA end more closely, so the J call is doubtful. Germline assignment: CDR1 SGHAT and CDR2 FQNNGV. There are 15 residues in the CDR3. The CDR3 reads CASSQRFSGGPEQYF. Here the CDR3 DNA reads TGTGCCAGCAGCCAAAGGTTCAGCGGGGGCCCCGAGCAGTACTTC.

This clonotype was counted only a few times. For the CDR3, the DNA is TGTGCCAGCACCCTAAGGCCCACCGGGGAGCTGTTTTTT. Translating gives CASTLRPTGELFF. This chain connects TRBV9 to TRBJ2-2, with unresolved D. Trimming left V 6 bases short and J 4 bases short, with 10 bases between. Germline V gives CDR1 SGDLS, CDR2 YYNGEE. CDR3 length: 13 amino acids.

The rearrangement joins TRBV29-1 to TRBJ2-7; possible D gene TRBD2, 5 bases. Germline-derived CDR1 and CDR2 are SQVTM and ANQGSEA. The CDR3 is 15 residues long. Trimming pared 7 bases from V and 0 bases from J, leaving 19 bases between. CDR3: CSALNTGLSSYEQYF. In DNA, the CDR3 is TGCAGCGCCTTGAACACTGGACTGAGCTCCTACGAGCAGTACTTC.

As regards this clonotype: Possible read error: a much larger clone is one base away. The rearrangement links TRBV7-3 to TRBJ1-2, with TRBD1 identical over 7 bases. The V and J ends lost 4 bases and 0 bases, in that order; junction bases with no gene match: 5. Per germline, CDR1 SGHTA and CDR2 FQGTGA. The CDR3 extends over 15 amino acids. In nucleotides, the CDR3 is TGTGCCAGCAGCTCCTCAGGGGGAACTAACTATGGCTACACCTTC. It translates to CASSSSGGTNYGYTF. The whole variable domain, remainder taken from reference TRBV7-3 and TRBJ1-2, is GAGVSQTPSNKVTEKGKYVELRCDPISGHTALYWYRQSLGQGPEFLIYFQGTGAADDSGLPNDRFFAVRPEGSVSTLKIQRTERGDSAVYLCASSSSGGTNYGYTFGSGTRLTVV.

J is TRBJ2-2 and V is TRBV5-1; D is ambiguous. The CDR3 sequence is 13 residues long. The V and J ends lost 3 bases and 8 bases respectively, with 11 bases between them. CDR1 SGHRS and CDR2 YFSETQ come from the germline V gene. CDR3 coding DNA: TGCGCCAGCAGCTCCGTCCTCTCGGGGGAGCTGTTTTTT. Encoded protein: CASSSVLSGELFF.

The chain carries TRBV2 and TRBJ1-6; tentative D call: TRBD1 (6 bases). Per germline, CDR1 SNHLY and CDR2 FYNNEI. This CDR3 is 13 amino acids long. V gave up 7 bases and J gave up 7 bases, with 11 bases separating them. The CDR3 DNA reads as TGTGCCAGCATAGAGGGGGGGAATTCACCCCTCCACTTT. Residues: CASIEGGNSPLHF.